This entry features one T cell receptor (beta chain) sequence. Under the authors' procedure: Scientists estimated how many nucleated cells there were by amplifying reference gene primers. The method was immunoSEQ multiplex PCR; TCRdb's version includes in-frame clones alone and lacks a portion of them. Clonal size and the V and J genes are those of that table, whereas D and trimming came from the DNA. This table has 200,000 to 250,000 clones, about nine tenths appearing once. This specimen comes from a study of blood T cell repertoires in COVID-19. Overall study: The study drew acute and convalescent COVID-19 samples from the United States, Italy and Spain.

Those enrolled in Seattle joined during active infection and were followed longitudinally afterward. Germline lookup yields CDR1 SEHNR and CDR2 FQNEAQ (reference sequence). The V gene end was trimmed by 3 bases and the J gene end by 4 bases; junction bases not matched to a gene: 13. The CDR3 spans 17 residues. The origin of this receptor is a man aged 25 to 40 with COVID-19, enrolled during active disease. The chain uses TRBV7-9 and TRBJ2-3; TRBD1 aligns across 7 bases. The material sequenced was peripheral blood. The chain's CDR3 is CASSFNVGGAGSDTQYF. DNA for the CDR3: TGTGCCAGCAGCTTTAACGTAGGGGGCGCCGGCTCAGATACGCAGTATTTT.